These 22 T cell receptor beta chains were all obtained from the same sample, sequenced in a study of shared clonotypes between healthy human individuals. The assay was immunoSEQ multiplex PCR, and TCRdb's table has in-frame clones only and misses some. The profile covers around 450,000 clones, with about 85% appearing a single time and 13% taken by the ten largest. Sequencing was done on a sample of PBMCs. Receptors originate from a woman in her forties in good health. Some clones in this sample may be carry-over from other donors' samples.

The CDR3 DNA sequence: TGTGCCAGCAGCAAACAATCAGGGGACTATGGCTACACCTTC. Translating it yields CASSKQSGDYGYTF. The chain joins TRBV25-1 to TRBJ1-2; a weak D match, TRBD1 (6 bases). Between the trimmed V and J ends, which lost 6 bases and 3 bases, there was a span of 14 bases. CDR3 size: 14 residues. In germline, CDR1 is MGHDK, CDR2 SYGVNS.

The chain uses TRBV25-1 and TRBJ2-5; D is possibly TRBD2 (6 bases). The CDR3 length is 13 residues. Trimming shortened V by 4 bases and J by 5 bases, and 11 bases separated the two germline ends. Germline values: CDR1 MGHDK, CDR2 SYGVNS. CDR3 amino acids: CASSAGGTETQYF. CDR3 DNA: TGTGCCAGCAGTGCCGGCGGGACGGAGACCCAGTACTTC.

The rearrangement uses TRBV11-2 and TRBJ2-1; no firm D call. V was trimmed by 2 bases and J by 8 bases, leaving 13 bases between them. The CDR3 consists of 14 residues. Germline-derived CDR1 and CDR2 are SGHAT and FQNNGV. The CDR3: CASSLIGQFHEQFF. In DNA, the CDR3 is TGTGCCAGCAGCTTAATAGGTCAGTTCCATGAGCAGTTCTTC.

Written as DNA, the CDR3 is TGTGCCAGCAGACCTCAGGGGTCCTACGAGCAGTACTTC. Residues: CASRPQGSYEQYF. The rearrangement uses TRBV4-2 and TRBJ2-7; TRBD1 is a possible D gene (6 bases). This CDR3 has 13 residues. The V end was cut by 6 bases, the J end by 1 base, with 10 bases between. CDR1 LGHNA and CDR2 YNFKEQ come from the germline V gene.

V and J are TRBV15 and TRBJ2-3; D gene unclear. The CDR3 is 12 residues long. The V gene's germline CDR1 is LNHNV and CDR2 YYDKDF (reference sequence). Trimming pared 0 bases from V and 10 bases from J, leaving 8 bases between. In DNA form, the CDR3 reads TGTGCCACCAGCAGAGAGAGTGGGTCGCAGTATTTT. Protein sequence: CATSRESGSQYF.

V is TRBV19 and J is TRBJ2-2; the match to TRBD1 covers 8 bases. The CDR3 covers 15 residues. CDR1 and CDR2 (germline): LNHDA, SQIVND (reference sequence). Losses at the gene ends were 4 bases for V and 3 bases for J; bases not matched to a gene: 4. In DNA, the CDR3 is TGTGCCAGTAGTAGTCAGGGGGCGTACACCGGGGAGCTGTTTTTT. Encoded protein: CASSSQGAYTGELFF.

Worth noting for this clone: Other nucleotide sequences in the sample specify the same CDR3. The V gene is TRBV18, the J gene TRBJ2-1; 11 nucleotides match TRBD1. There are 15 residues in the CDR3. Germline V gene sequence: CDR1 KGHSH, CDR2 LQKENI. V lost 3 bases and J lost 4; bases outside the gene matches: 2. The CDR3 loop reads CASSPGQGAYNEQFF. The CDR3 DNA follows: TGTGCCAGCTCACCCGGACAGGGGGCGTACAATGAGCAGTTCTTC.

J is TRBJ2-1 and V is TRBV29-1; 9 positions agree with TRBD1. Per germline, CDR1 SQVTM and CDR2 ANQGSEA. The CDR3 has 17 residues. Trimming took 0 bases from V and 8 from J; bases not matched to a gene: 14. This chain's CDR3 is CSVEDTGRTGDVDEQFF. In DNA, the CDR3 is TGCAGCGTTGAAGACACCGGACGGACAGGGGATGTGGATGAGCAGTTCTTC.

V usage is TRBV30 and J usage is TRBJ2-7; 8 bases match TRBD1. Germline V gives CDR1 GTSNPN, CDR2 SVGIG (reference sequence). J was trimmed by 5 bases and V by 4 bases; bases with no gene match: 7. This CDR3 region has 13 residues. The CDR3 nucleotides read TGTGCCTGGACATTTGACAGGGGACACGAGCAGTACTTC. This encodes CAWTFDRGHEQYF.

This clone came up a few times. The genes are TRBV4-2 and TRBJ1-1; 7 nucleotides agree with TRBD1. This CDR3 comprises 15 residues. The ends lost 3 bases at V and 0 bases at J; junction bases unmatched: 4. CDR1 and CDR2 from the germline V gene are LGHNA and YNFKEQ. The CDR3 sequence is CASSQLTGMNTEAFF. The CDR3 DNA reads TGTGCCAGCAGCCAGTTGACAGGGATGAACACTGAAGCTTTCTTT.

The chain links TRBV10-3 to TRBJ2-1; D may match TRBD1 or TRBD2 (6 bases each). There are 15 residues in the CDR3. V lost 8 bases and J 0 bases, leaving 14 bases between the germline ends. Per germline, CDR1 ENHRY and CDR2 SYGVKD. This CDR3 is CAIAGGTSSYNEQFF. CDR3 DNA: TGTGCCATCGCCGGCGGGACATCCTCCTACAATGAGCAGTTCTTC.

This sequence joins TRBV2 and TRBJ2-1; 8 bases map to TRBD1. Germline CDR1 and CDR2: SNHLY and FYNNEI. This CDR3 has 14 amino acids. With 6 bases clipped from V and 4 bases from J, the junction kept 5 bases outside the gene matches. As DNA, the CDR3 is TGTGCCAGCAGCGAGACAGGGGCTTACAATGAGCAGTTCTTC. It translates to CASSETGAYNEQFF.

The CDR3 spells CASSSPGVSATKNNEQFF. The CDR3 DNA follows: TGTGCCAGCAGCTCCCCGGGGGTTAGCGCTACAAAGAACAATGAGCAGTTCTTC. The chain couples TRBV13 to TRBJ2-1, with a tentative D call TRBD2 (6 bases). Germline lookup yields CDR1 PRHDT and CDR2 FYEKMQ (reference sequence). V was cut by 4 bases and J by 5 bases, with 24 bases left in between. The CDR3 loop spans 18 amino acids. Full variable domain (rest looked up from reference TRBV13 and TRBJ2-1): AAGVIQSPRHLIKEKRETATLKCYPIPRHDTVYWYQQGPGQDPQFLISFYEKMQSDKGSIPDRFSAQQFSDYHSELNMSSLELGDSALYFCASSSPGVSATKNNEQFFGPGTRLTVL.

This sequence joins TRBV28 and TRBJ2-2; D is undetermined. The CDR3 length is 18 residues. Germline V gene lookup returns CDR1 MDHEN and CDR2 SYDVKM. The ends were cut back, 3 bases at V and 0 bases at J, with 17 bases in the middle. CDR3 in amino acids: CASSLLGGASANTGELFF. Written as DNA, the CDR3 is TGTGCCAGCAGTTTGCTGGGTGGTGCGTCCGCGAACACCGGGGAGCTGTTTTTT.

V gene TRBV2 combines with J gene TRBJ1-3, with D maybe TRBD1 (5 bases). The germline CDR1 and CDR2 sequences are SNHLY and FYNNEI. Trimming took 11 bases from V and 10 from J, leaving 18 bases between them. This CDR3 comprises 12 residues. CDR3 bases: TGTGCCGGCTTTAATTCGGAGGGGACCATATATTTT. It codes for CAGFNSEGTIYF. Looking up the rest from reference TRBV2 and TRBJ1-3 gives the full variable domain: EPEVTQTPSHQVTQMGQEVILRCVPISNHLYFYWYRQILGQKVEFLVSFYNNEISEKSEIFDDQFSVERPDGSNFTLKIRSTKLEDSAMYFCAGFNSEGTIYFGEGSWLTVV.

Here the CDR3 reads CASSLGDTYEQYF. The CDR3 DNA sequence: TGTGCCAGCAGCTTAGGGGACACCTACGAGCAGTACTTC. The chain employs TRBV7-9 and TRBJ2-7, with D possibly matching TRBD1 (6 bases). Germline CDR1 and CDR2: SEHNR and FQNEAQ (reference sequence). V was clipped by 1 base and J by 2 bases, with 6 bases between them. The CDR3 consists of 13 residues.

The chain couples TRBV5-4 to TRBJ2-1; TRBD2 matches 9 bases. Germline V gene sequence: CDR1 SGHNT, CDR2 YYREEE (reference sequence). The CDR3 has 17 amino acids. V shed 4 bases, J shed 1 base, and the junction held 9 bases outside the gene matches. CDR3 DNA: TGTGCCAGCAGCCTCCCACCTAGCGGGACGTCCTACAATGAGCAGTTCTTC. Residues: CASSLPPSGTSYNEQFF.

Written as DNA, the CDR3 is TGTGCCAGCAGTCAGGGGCTAGCTAACACCGGGGAGCTGTTTTTT. It translates to CASSQGLANTGELFF. The rearrangement uses TRBV5-4 and TRBJ2-2; tentative D call: TRBD1 (6 bases). Germline V lookup: CDR1 SGHNT, CDR2 YYREEE (reference sequence). The CDR3 runs to 15 residues. V was trimmed by 5 bases and J by 2 bases, leaving 13 bases between them.

At least ten counts were recorded for this clone. The V gene is TRBV10-3, the J gene TRBJ1-2; 7 bases map to TRBD1. The CDR3 consists of 14 residues. Germline trimming cut 3 bases from V and 4 bases from J; bases unmatched to any gene: 5. CDR1 is ENHRY, CDR2 SYGVKD, per germline. CDR3 residues: CAISESGTAYGYTF. As DNA, the CDR3 is TGTGCCATCAGTGAATCCGGGACAGCCTATGGCTACACCTTC.

V is TRBV5-6 and J is TRBJ2-3; D might be TRBD1 (6 bases). CDR1 and CDR2 (germline): SGHDT, YYEEEE. V was clipped by 1 base and J by 6 bases, with 15 bases between them. The CDR3 is 15 residues long. This CDR3 reads CASSLRTGIADTQYF. The CDR3 bases are TGTGCCAGCAGCTTGAGAACAGGGATAGCTGATACGCAGTATTTT.

This clone occurred once. V and J are TRBV11-2 and TRBJ2-3; TRBD2 agrees at 15 bases. The CDR3 consists of 18 residues. The trim removed 7 bases at V and 5 bases at J, leaving 13 bases unmatched. Per germline, CDR1 SGHAT and CDR2 FQNNGV. The CDR3 DNA is TGTGCCAGCACCTCAAGGACTAGCGGGAGGGCCGGGCGAGATACGCAGTATTTT. This sequence encodes CASTSRTSGRAGRDTQYF. The whole variable domain, filled in from reference TRBV11-2 and TRBJ2-3, reads EAGVAQSPRYKIIEKRQSVAFWCNPISGHATLYWYQQILGQGPKLLIQFQNNGVVDDSQLPKDRFSAERLKGVDSTLKIQPAKLEDSAVYLCASTSRTSGRAGRDTQYFGPGTRLTVL.

This clone was counted ten times or more. The chain employs TRBV5-1 and TRBJ2-7; D is tentatively TRBD1 or TRBD2 (5 bases each). Germline V lookup: CDR1 SGHRS, CDR2 YFSETQ. The CDR3 consists of 15 residues. V lost 1 base and J 2 bases, leaving 13 bases between the germline ends. For the CDR3, the DNA is TGCGCCAGCAGCTTGAATGCAGGGAGTCCCTACGAGCAGTACTTC. Encoded protein: CASSLNAGSPYEQYF.